Below, 15 T cell receptor beta chains from the same sample are listed, as sequenced in a study of technical replicates of blood from several donors (dated by TCRdb to about 2017). Preparation of the library involved the immunoSEQ multiplex PCR assay. Not all clones reach the TCRdb copy of this immuneACCESS table, which keeps in-frame sequences only. Checked studies attribute under half of the gap to unresolved V genes and leave the rest unexplained. The sample has approximately 18,000 clones on record, 70% to 85% of them singletons. The ten biggest clones cover around 10% of the sample. The sample consisted of PBMCs. Every receptor here comes from a human donor in good health. Some clones in this sample may be carry-over from other donors' samples.

This chain joins TRBV28 and TRBJ1-5; a weak D match, TRBD1 (5 bases). Germline CDR1 and CDR2: MDHEN and SYDVKM. The V gene lost 3 bases and the J gene lost 15 bases, with 18 bases spanning the gap. The CDR3 covers 13 residues. The CDR3 spells CASSFTGRQKGHF. As DNA, the CDR3 is TGTGCCAGCAGTTTCACCGGGAGACAGAAAGGGCATTTT.

The chain links TRBV11-2 to TRBJ1-1; D is perhaps TRBD1 (6 bases). Germline V gene sequence: CDR1 SGHAT, CDR2 FQNNGV. V was cut by 1 base and J by 3 bases, with 12 bases left in between. This CDR3 has 15 amino acids. The CDR3 nucleotides read TGTGCCAGCAGCTTAGCAACCAGGGGTGACACTGAAGCTTTCTTT. The encoded protein is CASSLATRGDTEAFF.

This rearrangement joins TRBV5-1 to TRBJ2-3, with TRBD2 matching 9 bases. The CDR3 is 15 residues long. V gave up 4 bases and J gave up 3 bases; unmatched junction bases: 6. Germline V gene data show CDR1 as SGHRS and CDR2 as YFSETQ. The CDR3 spells CASSISGSLTDTQYF. The CDR3 DNA follows: TGCGCCAGCAGCATTAGCGGGAGTTTAACAGATACGCAGTATTTT.

The chain is built from TRBV19 and TRBJ2-2; 8 nucleotides agree with TRBD2. The V gene's germline CDR1 is LNHDA and CDR2 SQIVND (reference sequence). After removal of 3 bases from V and 2 bases from J, the junction contained 5 bases not matched to a gene. The CDR3 loop spans 16 amino acids. The CDR3 reads CASSIVSGTNTGELFF. CDR3 DNA: TGTGCCAGTAGTATTGTTAGCGGGACAAACACCGGGGAGCTGTTTTTT.

The chain uses TRBV2 and TRBJ2-3; 9 bases map to TRBD1. V shed 6 bases, J shed 3 bases, and the junction held 7 bases outside the gene matches. The CDR3 length is 15 residues. Germline V gives CDR1 SNHLY, CDR2 FYNNEI. The CDR3 spells CASRGGQGRTDTQYF. The CDR3 bases are TGTGCCAGCAGAGGAGGACAGGGGAGGACAGATACGCAGTATTTT. Looking up the rest from reference TRBV2 and TRBJ2-3 gives the full variable domain: EPEVTQTPSHQVTQMGQEVILRCVPISNHLYFYWYRQILGQKVEFLVSFYNNEISEKSEIFDDQFSVERPDGSNFTLKIRSTKLEDSAMYFCASRGGQGRTDTQYFGPGTRLTVL.

This chain connects TRBV28 to TRBJ1-2; 7 positions match TRBD1. CDR3 length: 14 amino acids. Germline CDR1 MDHEN, CDR2 SYDVKM. Losses at the gene ends were 5 bases for V and 2 bases for J; bases not matched to a gene: 5. The CDR3 loop reads CASSQGTDNYGYTF. The CDR3 nucleotides are TGTGCCAGCAGTCAGGGGACAGACAACTATGGCTACACCTTC.

The rearrangement uses TRBV7-8 and TRBJ2-1; D not resolved. Germline-derived CDR1 and CDR2 are SGHVS and FQNEAQ. Trimming pared 2 bases from V and 5 bases from J, leaving 7 bases between. The CDR3 runs to 13 residues. The CDR3 here is CASSLNRDNEQFF. The CDR3 nucleotides are TGTGCCAGCAGCTTAAACCGGGACAATGAGCAGTTCTTC. Full variable domain (rest looked up from reference TRBV7-8 and TRBJ2-1): GAGVSQSPRYKVAKRGQDVALRCDPISGHVSLFWYQQALGQGPEFLTYFQNEAQLDKSGLPSDRFFAERPEGSVSTLKIQRTQQEDSAVYLCASSLNRDNEQFFGPGTRLTVL.

The chain links TRBV15 to TRBJ2-7; the match to TRBD2 covers 10 bases. Germline loops: CDR1 LNHNV, CDR2 YYDKDF (reference sequence). The CDR3 loop spans 15 amino acids. The ends lost 0 bases at V and 1 base at J; junction bases unmatched: 0. The CDR3 protein is CATSRETSGSYEQYF. In DNA, the CDR3 is TGTGCCACCAGCAGAGAGACTAGCGGGTCCTACGAGCAGTACTTC.

V is TRBV19 and J is TRBJ2-2; TRBD2 matches at 9 bases. Per the germline V gene, CDR1 is LNHDA and CDR2 is SQIVND (reference sequence). Losses at the gene ends were 7 bases for V and 7 bases for J; bases not matched to a gene: 7. This CDR3 spans 14 amino acids. CDR3 loop: CASIVREGHGELFF. The CDR3, as DNA: TGTGCCAGTATAGTGCGGGAGGGGCACGGGGAGCTGTTTTTT.

The rearrangement joins TRBV11-3 to TRBJ2-1, with D possibly matching TRBD2 (6 bases). Germline V gene data show CDR1 as SGHNT and CDR2 as YENEEA. The CDR3 contains 9 residues. Trimming stripped 11 bases from V and 10 bases from J, with 9 bases between. Here the CDR3 DNA reads TGTGCCGGTGGGGGGGAGCAGTTCTTC. Its translation is CAGGGEQFF.

A few counts support this clone. The CDR3, as DNA: TGCGCCAGCAGCGATCAGGGAGGTGATGAAAAACTGTTTTTT. Protein sequence: CASSDQGGDEKLFF. The V gene is TRBV5-1, the J gene TRBJ1-4, with D maybe TRBD1 (5 bases). V was cut by 4 bases and J by 6 bases, with 13 bases left in between. Looked up from germline, CDR1 is SGHRS and CDR2 is YFSETQ. The CDR3 loop spans 14 amino acids. Drawing the rest from reference TRBV5-1 and TRBJ1-4, the complete variable domain is KAGVTQTPRYLIKTRGQQVTLSCSPISGHRSVSWYQQTPGQGLQFLFEYFSETQRNKGNFPGRFSGRQFSNSRSEMNVSTLELGDSALYLCASSDQGGDEKLFFGSGTQLSVL.

This clone was seen a few times. This chain connects TRBV30 to TRBJ1-2; 8 bases are shared with TRBD1. Germline V CDR1 and CDR2: GTSNPN, SVGIG (reference sequence). Germline trimming cut 4 bases from V and 4 bases from J; bases unmatched to any gene: 8. The CDR3 totals 14 residues. The CDR3 spells CAWKDRGAIYGYTF. The CDR3 nucleotides are TGTGCCTGGAAAGACAGGGGCGCAATCTATGGCTACACCTTC. The variable domain in full, completed from reference TRBV30 and TRBJ1-2, reads SQTIHQWPATLVQPVGSPLSLECTVEGTSNPNLYWYRQAAGRGLQLLFYSVGIGQISSEVPQNLSASRPQDRQFILSSKKLLLSDSGFYLCAWKDRGAIYGYTFGSGTRLTVV.

CDR3 protein: CASRVDSLNQETQYF. The DNA for the CDR3 is TGTGCCAGCAGGGTAGACAGCCTAAACCAAGAGACCCAGTACTTC. The chain is built from TRBV2 and TRBJ2-5; weak D call: TRBD1 (5 bases). Germline-derived CDR1 and CDR2 are SNHLY and FYNNEI. Trimming removed 6 bases from V and 0 bases from J, with 14 bases in between. CDR3 length equals 15 residues.

The chain joins TRBV30 to TRBJ1-5; 7 bases match TRBD1. This CDR3 spans 14 amino acids. Germline-derived CDR1 and CDR2 are GTSNPN and SVGIG (reference sequence). The trim removed 2 bases at V and 2 bases at J, leaving 3 bases unmatched. Written as DNA, the CDR3 is TGTGCCTGGAGTCGACAGGGAGGCAATCAGCCCCAGCATTTT. Translating it yields CAWSRQGGNQPQHF.

This chain links TRBV14 with TRBJ2-5, with 7 positions matching TRBD2. V trimming: 1 base; J trimming: 1 base; junction bases outside the gene matches: 3. Germline V CDR1 and CDR2: SGHDN, FVKESK. The CDR3 has 15 residues. This chain's CDR3 is CASSQVAGVQETQYF. CDR3 DNA sequence: TGTGCCAGCAGCCAAGTAGCGGGTGTCCAAGAGACCCAGTACTTC.